This record concerns one TCR beta chain sequence. This PCR relied on a set of 60 Vbeta primers and 13 Jbeta primers. Libraries were prepared by immunoSEQ multiplex PCR; TCRdb keeps only in-frame clonotypes and omits some of them. The table shows 99,000 or so clones, with 78% occurring only once. These data belong to a study of cytomegalovirus exposure and HLA in healthy donors. Germline-derived CDR1 and CDR2 are SGHNT and YYREEE (reference sequence). V gave up 0 bases and J gave up 2 bases, with 11 bases separating them. The CDR3 extends over 15 amino acids. The sample was PBMCs. This TCR came from a man aged 30 to 45 in good health and CMV-seronegative. V and J are TRBV5-4 and TRBJ1-2; D unresolved. The CDR3 is CASSLAGPGNYGYTF. CDR3 sequence (DNA): TGTGCCAGCAGCTTGGCCGGTCCGGGAAACTATGGCTACACCTTC.